These 24 T cell receptor beta chains share one sample of origin, sequenced in a study of T cell repertoires in cytomegalovirus infection. TCRdb itself ran the reads through MiXCR, one entry per CDR3 protein. The profile shows approximately 220,000 distinct CDR3 sequences, roughly two fifths of them singletons. These receptors' antigens are unknown. The source was CD8+ T cells from cultured PBMCs, collected from culture after CMV antigen stimulation. These receptors came from a human donor in good health (CMV status not recorded). Some clones in this sample may be carry-over from other donors' samples.

The V call is TRBV7-8, the J call TRBJ2-3; TRBD2 agrees at 13 bases. Trimming cost V 4 bases and J 4 bases; bases outside gene matches: 5. Germline V gene data show CDR1 as SGHVS and CDR2 as FQNEAQ. The CDR3 has 16 amino acids. Written as DNA, the CDR3 is TGTGCCAGCAGCTCCCTCGGACTAGCGGGAGCAGATACGCAGTATTTT. This sequence encodes CASSSLGLAGADTQYF.

The sample holds a few counts of this clonotype. This chain joins TRBV11-1 and TRBJ2-3; the match to TRBD2 covers 12 bases. Germline V gene data show CDR1 as SGHAT and CDR2 as FQDESV (reference sequence). V trimming: 4 bases; J trimming: 6 bases; junction bases outside the gene matches: 5. This CDR3 is built from 15 residues. CDR3 in DNA: TGTGCCAGCAGCTCCCTAGCGGGAGGGCCGGATACGCAGTATTTT. It specifies CASSSLAGGPDTQYF.

This clonotype was picked up a small number of times. The V and J genes are TRBV30 and TRBJ1-6; 7 bases are a match to TRBD1. The CDR3 loop spans 16 amino acids. From germline, CDR1 is GTSNPN and CDR2 SVGIG (reference sequence). J was trimmed by 10 bases and V by 6 bases; bases with no gene match: 18. The DNA for the CDR3 is TGTGCCTGTCAGTGGGGGACACTGCCAGGGGGATCACCCCTCCACTTT. This sequence encodes CACQWGTLPGGSPLHF. Variable domain in full (rest from reference TRBV30 and TRBJ1-6): SQTIHQWPATLVQPVGSPLSLECTVEGTSNPNLYWYRQAAGRGLQLLFYSVGIGQISSEVPQNLSASRPQDRQFILSSKKLLLSDSGFYLCACQWGTLPGGSPLHFGNGTRLTVT.

The table lists this clonotype with a count of one. This chain uses TRBV4-2 with TRBJ2-7, with D uncertain. The CDR3 consists of 13 residues. The germline V gene encodes CDR1 LGHNA and CDR2 YNFKEQ. Trimming shortened V by 0 bases and J by 3 bases, and 6 bases separated the two germline ends. Here the CDR3 DNA reads TGTGCCAGCAGCCAAGAACAATACTACGAGCAGTACTTC. Translating it yields CASSQEQYYEQYF.

This clonotype has a single count. The chain employs TRBV27 and TRBJ2-7; D tentatively fits TRBD1 or TRBD2 (6 bases each). Germline CDR1 is MNHEY and CDR2 is SMNVEV (reference sequence). The CDR3 loop spans 13 amino acids. V was cut by 6 bases and J by 6 bases, with 15 bases left in between. The DNA of the CDR3 is TGTGCCAGCAGAAAAAGAGGGGGGTCCGAGCAGTACTTC. It encodes CASRKRGGSEQYF.

J is TRBJ1-5 and V is TRBV6-6, with D uncertain. The germline V gene encodes CDR1 MNHNY and CDR2 SVGAGI (reference sequence). V dropped 6 bases and J dropped 0 bases, with 15 bases sitting between them. This CDR3 is built from 16 residues. The CDR3 DNA sequence: TGTGCCAGCAGACACCGATCCTATTATAGCAATCAGCCCCAGCATTTT. It is translated as CASRHRSYYSNQPQHF.

This clonotype was found a few times. CDR3 sequence reads: CASSPGGGMNTEAFF. DNA for the CDR3: TGTGCCAGCAGCCCAGGGGGAGGGATGAACACTGAAGCTTTCTTT. The rearrangement links TRBV6-6 to TRBJ1-1, with 7 bases identical to TRBD1. This CDR3 spans 15 amino acids. Germline CDR1 is MNHNY and CDR2 is SVGAGI (reference sequence). Trimming at V came to 6 bases and at J to 0 bases, leaving 7 bases not matched to a gene.

This clonotype was detected ten times or more. V and J are TRBV28 and TRBJ2-3; D possibly matches TRBD1 or TRBD2 (5 bases each). The length of the CDR3 is 17 residues. V shed 3 bases and J shed 2 bases, with 18 bases lying between them. The germline V gene has CDR1 MDHEN and CDR2 SYDVKM. In nucleotides, the CDR3 is TGTGCCAGCAGTTTCTCCGCCTCGGGACGAGACACAGATACGCAGTATTTT. Translated: CASSFSASGRDTDTQYF.

V usage is TRBV7-8 and J usage is TRBJ1-2; D not resolved. Germline V CDR1 and CDR2: SGHVS, FQNEAQ. This CDR3 has 11 residues. Trimming shortened V by 4 bases and J by 7 bases, and 7 bases separated the two germline ends. CDR3 sequence: CASSSNSGYTF. The CDR3 nucleotides are TGTGCCAGCAGCTCGAATTCTGGCTACACCTTC. Full variable domain (rest looked up from reference TRBV7-8 and TRBJ1-2): GAGVSQSPRYKVAKRGQDVALRCDPISGHVSLFWYQQALGQGPEFLTYFQNEAQLDKSGLPSDRFFAERPEGSVSTLKIQRTQQEDSAVYLCASSSNSGYTFGSGTRLTVV.

This chain connects TRBV27 to TRBJ2-7; weak D call: TRBD2 (6 bases). In germline, CDR1 is MNHEY, CDR2 SMNVEV (reference sequence). Trimming shortened V by 6 bases and J by 6 bases, and 15 bases separated the two germline ends. The CDR3 is made up of 13 amino acids. The CDR3 sequence: CASRDGGGGEQYF. The CDR3 DNA reads TGTGCCAGCAGGGACGGGGGTGGAGGCGAGCAGTACTTC.

V usage is TRBV7-8 and J usage is TRBJ2-1; a weak D match, TRBD2 (6 bases). With 7 bases removed from V and 0 bases from J, the gap between germline ends came to 13 bases. The CDR3 totals 15 residues. Germline V gene data show CDR1 as SGHVS and CDR2 as FQNEAQ. CDR3 sequence (DNA): TGTGCCAGCACCCAGGGACTTGACTCCTACAATGAGCAGTTCTTC. Protein sequence: CASTQGLDSYNEQFF.

This clonotype was seen more than once but under ten times. For the CDR3, the DNA is TGTGCCAGCTCCCCGACGGGGGCTGAGGACCCCACCGGGGAGCTGTTTTTT. Translating it yields CASSPTGAEDPTGELFF. The chain joins TRBV2 to TRBJ2-2; D could derive from TRBD1 or TRBD2 (6 bases each). The germline gives CDR1 SNHLY, CDR2 FYNNEI. This CDR3 comprises 17 residues. Trimming took 8 bases from V and 4 from J, leaving 23 bases between them.

This clonotype was counted only a few times. The chain recombines TRBV7-4 with TRBJ1-5, with D perhaps TRBD1 (5 bases). The CDR3 runs to 14 residues. Germline V gene data show CDR1 as SGHVT and CDR2 as SQSDAQ. Trimming shortened V by 6 bases and J by 3 bases, and 12 bases separated the two germline ends. The CDR3 here is CASRRGVSNQPQHF. The CDR3 coding sequence is TGTGCCAGCAGGCGGGGGGTTTCCAATCAGCCCCAGCATTTT.

The chain employs TRBV6-1 and TRBJ1-5, with D tentatively TRBD1 (6 bases). V was pared by 4 bases and J by 0 bases, with 10 bases between. This CDR3 contains 15 residues. Germline CDR1 is MNHNS and CDR2 is SASEGT. The CDR3 DNA follows: TGTGCCAGCAGTGTTTCAGGGGATAGCAATCAGCCCCAGCATTTT. Protein product: CASSVSGDSNQPQHF.

This clonotype turned up a few times. This rearrangement joins TRBV7-3 to TRBJ2-7, with 11 positions matching TRBD1. The CDR3 covers 16 residues. Germline CDR1 reads SGHTA; CDR2 reads FQGTGA. The ends lost 5 bases at V and 4 bases at J; junction bases unmatched: 10. CDR3 sequence: CASSLGQGASGYEQYF. The CDR3 DNA reads as TGTGCCAGCAGCCTCGGACAGGGGGCTTCGGGTTACGAGCAGTACTTC.

This sequence joins TRBV12-3 or TRBV12-4 and TRBJ1-1, with D unresolved. V shed 5 bases and J shed 5 bases, with 18 bases lying between them. The CDR3 spans 15 residues. CDR3 nucleotide sequence: TGTGCCAGCAGTAGACCAAAGGGAGGTAAGACTGAAGCTTTCTTT. Residues: CASSRPKGGKTEAFF.

This clonotype appeared a few times. The chain couples TRBV6-1 to TRBJ2-5, with unresolved D. Germline lookup yields CDR1 MNHNS and CDR2 SASEGT. Trimming pared 3 bases from V and 7 bases from J, leaving 6 bases between. This CDR3 is built from 11 residues. The DNA of the CDR3 is TGTGCCAGCAGTGATAGAGTGACCCAGTACTTC. Its protein is CASSDRVTQYF.

V usage is TRBV27 and J usage is TRBJ2-1; a possible D gene is TRBD2 (5 bases). V lost 10 bases and J lost 5, with 15 bases in between. The germline V gene encodes CDR1 MNHEY and CDR2 SMNVEV (reference sequence). The CDR3 consists of 13 residues. The DNA for the CDR3 is TGTGCCATCGAGGACTTAGGGCACAATGAGCAGTTCTTC. This encodes CAIEDLGHNEQFF.

A few counts support this clonotype. This chain's CDR3 is CAAGGRSLYEQYF. DNA for the CDR3: TGTGCCGCGGGGGGCCGTTCACTCTACGAGCAGTACTTC. This chain joins TRBV27 and TRBJ2-7; TRBD2 matches 8 bases. The CDR3 has 13 residues. J lost 3 bases, V lost 11 bases, and 9 bases had no gene match. Germline V CDR1 and CDR2: MNHEY, SMNVEV (reference sequence).

This clonotype was seen repeatedly, ten times or more. The rearrangement uses TRBV7-8 and TRBJ2-1, with 13 bases matching TRBD2. J was trimmed by 0 bases and V by 5 bases; bases with no gene match: 7. The CDR3 consists of 18 residues. Germline CDR1 is SGHVS and CDR2 is FQNEAQ. CDR3 residues: CASSEGLAGSRSYNEQFF. The CDR3 coding sequence is TGTGCCAGCAGCGAGGGACTAGCGGGGAGCCGCTCCTACAATGAGCAGTTCTTC.

This clonotype came up a few times. V usage is TRBV7-2 and J usage is TRBJ2-7; 9 bases are a match to TRBD2. CDR1 SGHTA and CDR2 FQGNSA come from the germline V gene. J gave up 3 bases and V 4 bases, and 4 bases lay outside the gene matches. The CDR3 has 14 amino acids. Here the CDR3 DNA reads TGTGCCAGCAGCTCCCGGCGGGAGGGCTACGAGCAGTACTTC. Its translation is CASSSRREGYEQYF.

The chain employs TRBV10-3 and TRBJ1-1, with D tentatively TRBD1 (5 bases). The CDR3 length is 15 residues. Germline lookup yields CDR1 ENHRY and CDR2 SYGVKD. Trimming pared 4 bases from V and 3 bases from J, leaving 15 bases between. CDR3 sequence: CAISAGETGDTEAFF. The CDR3 DNA reads as TGTGCCATCAGTGCGGGGGAGACGGGGGACACTGAAGCTTTCTTT.

The V gene is TRBV27, the J gene TRBJ1-4, with TRBD1 as a possible D gene (6 bases). V was trimmed by 0 bases and J by 8 bases, leaving 13 bases between them. The CDR3 loop spans 15 amino acids. Germline CDR1 reads MNHEY; CDR2 reads SMNVEV (reference sequence). The CDR3 sequence is CASSLSWGLEEKLFF. CDR3 DNA: TGTGCCAGCAGTTTATCTTGGGGGCTAGAGGAAAAACTGTTTTTT.

By share, this clonotype ranks as medium-sized. The gene calls are TRBV7-6 and TRBJ1-1; D not resolved. This CDR3 spans 13 amino acids. Per the germline V gene, CDR1 is SGHVS and CDR2 is FNYEAQ. V lost 5 bases and J lost 2, with 9 bases in between. The CDR3 reads CASSPAGNTEAFF. CDR3 sequence (DNA): TGTGCCAGCAGCCCAGCGGGAAACACTGAAGCTTTCTTT.